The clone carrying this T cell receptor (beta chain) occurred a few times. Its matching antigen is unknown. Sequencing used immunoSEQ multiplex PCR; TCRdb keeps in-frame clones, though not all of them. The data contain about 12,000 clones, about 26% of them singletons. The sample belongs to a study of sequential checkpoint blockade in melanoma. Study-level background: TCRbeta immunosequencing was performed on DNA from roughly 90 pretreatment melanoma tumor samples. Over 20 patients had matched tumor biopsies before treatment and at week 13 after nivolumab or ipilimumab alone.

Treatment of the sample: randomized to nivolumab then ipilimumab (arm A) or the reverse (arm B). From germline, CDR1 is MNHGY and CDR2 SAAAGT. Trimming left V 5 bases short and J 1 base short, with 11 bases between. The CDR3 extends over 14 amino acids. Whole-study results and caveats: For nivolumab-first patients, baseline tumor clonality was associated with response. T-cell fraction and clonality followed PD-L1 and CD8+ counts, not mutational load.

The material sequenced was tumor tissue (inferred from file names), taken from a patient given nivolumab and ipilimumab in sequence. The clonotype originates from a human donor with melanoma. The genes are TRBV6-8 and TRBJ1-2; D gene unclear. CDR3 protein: CASSEQPHNYGYTF. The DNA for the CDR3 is TGTGCCAGCAGTGAGCAGCCACATAACTATGGCTACACCTTC.